This TCR beta chain appears in the sequencing data of a study of Tregs in tolerant kidney transplant recipients. The study, taken as a whole, reports: Donor-specific Treg expansion exceeded global Treg expansion in tolerant patients, suggesting antigen drive.

The V gene lost 0 bases and the J gene lost 0 bases, with 14 bases spanning the gap. This CDR3 is built from 17 residues. Comment on this clone: The antigen is undetermined. The read falls 3 residues short of the CDR3 end, and the missing part is taken from the germline J gene.

Recipients received nonmyeloablative bone marrow transplants from related graft donors, with transient mixed chimerism. Data came from immunoSEQ multiplex PCR; TCRdb stores just in-frame clones and leaves some out. Here the sample table reports about 14,000 clones. The chain employs TRBV6-7 and TRBJ1-1; no clear D gene. TRBV6-7 is known as an ORF, though its function is uncertain. The sequence came from a human patient who received a combined kidney and bone marrow transplant. These T cells may partly come from the graft donor. This specimen consisted of CD8+ T cells from blood (PBMCs), obtained 6 months after the transplant. The DNA read from the CDR3 is TGTGCCAGCAGTTACTCTTACGGCGGCGGGGTGAACACTGAA. It yields the protein CASSYSYGGGVNTE. The whole CDR3 protein reads CASSYSYGGGVNTEAFF.